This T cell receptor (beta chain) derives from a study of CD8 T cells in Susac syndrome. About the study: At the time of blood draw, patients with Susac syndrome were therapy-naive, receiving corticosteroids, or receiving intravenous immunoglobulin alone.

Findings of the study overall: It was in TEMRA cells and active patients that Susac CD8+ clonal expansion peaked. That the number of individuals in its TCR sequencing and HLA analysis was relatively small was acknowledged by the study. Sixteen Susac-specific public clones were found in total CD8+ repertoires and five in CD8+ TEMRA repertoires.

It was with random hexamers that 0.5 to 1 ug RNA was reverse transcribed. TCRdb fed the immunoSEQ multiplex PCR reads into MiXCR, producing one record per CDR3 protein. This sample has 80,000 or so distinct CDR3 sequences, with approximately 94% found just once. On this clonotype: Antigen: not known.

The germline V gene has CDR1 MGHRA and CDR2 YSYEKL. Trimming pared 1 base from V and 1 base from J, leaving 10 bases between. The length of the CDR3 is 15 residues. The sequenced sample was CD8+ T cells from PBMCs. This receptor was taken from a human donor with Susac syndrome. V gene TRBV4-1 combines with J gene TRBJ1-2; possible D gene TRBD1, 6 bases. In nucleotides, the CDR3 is TGCGCCAGCAGCCAAGCCCCAGGGGATAACTATGGCTACACCTTC. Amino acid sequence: CASSQAPGDNYGYTF.